This TCR beta chain was sequenced in a study of T cells in Graves' hyperthyroidism and ophthalmopathy. The count of this clonotype is one. A much larger clone sits a single nucleotide away, making a read error possible. Amplified TCR beta CDR3 regions came from RNA transcripts. A set of HTBI primers served as the primers for a first-round RT-PCR of the TCR CDR3. MiXCR, run by TCRdb on the multiplex PCR reads, gives a single entry per CDR3 protein. Here the sample spans approximately 720,000 distinct CDR3 sequences, 18% being singletons. This CDR3 is built from 14 residues. CDR1 DFQATT and CDR2 SNEGSKA come from the germline V gene (reference sequence). V was clipped by 3 bases and J by 9 bases; unmatched bases: 9.

V is TRBV20-1 and J is TRBJ2-1; 9 nucleotides match TRBD2. Material for sequencing was blood. This sequence originates from a woman aged 45-65 years with Graves' hyperthyroidism that later progressed to Graves' ophthalmopathy. CDR3 in DNA: TGCAGTGCTAGGCTCGCGGGGGGGACATCTGAGCAGTTCTTC. This translates into CSARLAGGTSEQFF.